This T cell receptor beta chain originates from a study of cytomegalovirus exposure and HLA in healthy donors. Germline CDR1 and CDR2: SGHTA and FQGNSA. This CDR3 is 16 amino acids long. Losses at the gene ends were 2 bases for V and 4 bases for J; bases not matched to a gene: 5. The PCR used 60 Vbeta and 13 Jbeta primers. Produced via immunoSEQ multiplex PCR; TCRdb's table is partial and in-frame only. This sample has 70,000 to 100,000 clones, with more than 75% found just once. The chain is built from TRBV7-2 and TRBJ2-1, with 10 nucleotides matching TRBD1. Sequencing was done on a sample of PBMCs. The receptor's source is a man in his late teens or twenties in good health and CMV-seronegative. The CDR3 is CASSLTRDRGYNEQFF. Written as DNA, the CDR3 is TGTGCCAGCAGCTTAACCCGGGACAGGGGATACAATGAGCAGTTCTTC.